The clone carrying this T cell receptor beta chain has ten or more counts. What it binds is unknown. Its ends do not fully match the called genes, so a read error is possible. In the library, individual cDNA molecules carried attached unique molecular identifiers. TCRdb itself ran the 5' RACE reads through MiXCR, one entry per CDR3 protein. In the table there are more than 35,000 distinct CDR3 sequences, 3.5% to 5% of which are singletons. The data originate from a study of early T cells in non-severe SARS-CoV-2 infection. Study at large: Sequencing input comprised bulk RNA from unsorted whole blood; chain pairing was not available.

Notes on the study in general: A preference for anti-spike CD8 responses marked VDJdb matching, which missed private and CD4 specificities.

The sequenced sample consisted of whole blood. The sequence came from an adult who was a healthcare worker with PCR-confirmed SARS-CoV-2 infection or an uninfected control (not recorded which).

The chain's CDR3 is CASSEARGGSTDTQYF. CDR3 DNA sequence: TGTGCCAGCAGCGAAGCGAGGGGCGGCAGCACAGATACGCAGTATTTT. The V gene is TRBV6-1, the J gene TRBJ2-3; D tentatively fits TRBD1 or TRBD2 (5 bases each). The CDR3 is 16 amino acids. CDR1 and CDR2 from the germline V gene are MNHNS and SASEGT.